The entry below gives a single T cell receptor (beta chain) sequence along with its context. Its cognate antigen has yet to be identified. Within one base of it there is no much larger clone, and no base qualities were kept. Genomic DNA was extracted from sorted cells for sequencing of the TCRbeta CDR3 region. The immunoSEQ Assay was used for sequencing of TCRbeta CDR3 regions. TCRdb's version of the immuneACCESS table is confined to in-frame rearrangements and falls short of the full clone set. An unresolved V gene accounts for under half of the shortfall where checked; the remainder is of unknown origin. The sample records 45,000 or so clones, 80% of which are singletons. The ten largest clones capture approximately 3.9% of the sample. The record originates from a study of OX40 agonist ivuxolimab in advanced cancers. About the study as a whole: Ivuxolimab was an agonistic, fully human IgG2 monoclonal antibody directed against OX40 (CD134), a costimulatory receptor. Three dose-escalation patients achieved partial responses, one with hepatocellular carcinoma and two with cutaneous melanoma. Of the 50 to 55 dose-escalation patients, hepatocellular carcinoma was present in 19, melanoma in some 15, renal cell carcinoma in 9 and head and neck cancer in 9. The point of sequencing TCRbeta in the periphery was to test whether ivuxolimab changed TCR sequence diversity and drove clonal T-cell expansion. Intravenous ivuxolimab was administered to patients every 2 weeks at six dose levels: 0.01, 0.1, 0.3, 1.5, 3 and 10 mg/kg. The paper describes the monotherapy dose-escalation part (N of about 54 patients) of the phase I trial of ivuxolimab. Prior anti-PD-1, anti-PD-L1 or anti-CTLA-4 therapy was permitted, and checkpoint inhibitors had been received by about 44% of dose-escalation patients. In the dose-escalation cohort, approximately 83% of patients were male, and the mean age was roughly 60 years with a range of about 20 to 79.

Overall study results and their limits: Low levels of normalized T-cell clonal expansion were also seen in some patients who did not respond. Which antigens the clonally expanded peripheral T cells were specific for was not determined. Partial responders in the 0.1-3.0 mg/kg groups had among the lowest normalized peripheral clonal expansion, especially among CD8+ T cells. After ivuxolimab, more expanded clones were found on average in CD8+ T cells than in CD4+ T cells. At doses of 0.1 to 3.0 mg/kg, clonal expansion of both CD4+ and CD8+ T cells in blood was seen between baseline and week 6.

Relative to germline, V is missing 1 base and J is missing 11 bases, with 5 bases of the junction outside any gene match. The CDR1 and CDR2 encoded by the germline V gene are SGHDN and FVKESK. The CDR3, from cysteine to phenylalanine, totals 13 residues. The read is trimmed to its CDR3 DNA, 39 bases read in frame from base 1. The trial excluded patients who had a history of autoimmune disease or were on systemic immunosuppression. Peripheral blood for TCR sequencing was collected from all dose cohorts at baseline, on cycle 4 day 1, and on cycle 7 day 1. The samples were taken from a phase I, first-in-human, multicenter, open-label dose-escalation trial of ivuxolimab. Adults with locally advanced or metastatic head and neck squamous cell, hepatocellular, melanoma or renal cell carcinoma were enrolled in the trial. Before TCR sequencing, CD4+ T cells and CD8+ T cells from peripheral blood were sorted into separate populations.

Sequences were derived from CD4+ or CD8+ T cells sorted from blood, sampled in a trial of the OX40 agonist ivuxolimab. The rearrangement combines TRBV14 with TRBJ1-1, with 9 middle bases fitting TRBD1. The sequence came from an adult with an advanced solid tumor such as melanoma, head and neck, liver or kidney cancer. This receptor carries the CDR3 CASSQVRQGEAFF. In nucleotide form, the sequence is TGTGCCAGCAGCCAAGTACGACAGGGGGAGGCTTTCTTT. The full variable domain, completed from the reference TRBV14 and TRBJ1-1 proteins outside the CDR3, reads EAGVTQFPSHSVIEKGQTVTLRCDPISGHDNLYWYRRVMGKEIKFLLHFVKESKQDESGMPNNRFLAERTGGTYSTLKVQPAELEDSGVYFCASSQVRQGEAFFGQGTRLTVV.